The T cell receptor beta chain under discussion was sequenced for a study of blood T cell repertoires in COVID-19. In the source study's methods: Scientists estimated how many nucleated cells there were by amplifying reference gene primers. Repertoires were generated with immunoSEQ multiplex PCR, while TCRdb's copy carries only in-frame clones and drops some. The DNA gave D and trimming, while V, J and clone size come from that table. The repertoire consists of fewer than 400,000 clones, with about 87% occurring once and the leading ten covering around 9.3%. V shed 2 bases and J shed 1 base, with 10 bases lying between them. The CDR3 covers 15 residues. Germline CDR1 is MRHNA and CDR2 is SNTAGT.

This receptor was obtained from a woman between 18 and 29 years old who had recovered from COVID-19. The specimen was PBMCs or T cells enriched from blood (not recorded which). The gene calls are TRBV6-4 and TRBJ2-3; D might be TRBD1 (6 bases). CDR3 amino acids: CASSDASGGTDTQYF. The CDR3 coding sequence is TGTGCCAGCAGTGACGCGTCAGGGGGCACAGATACGCAGTATTTT.